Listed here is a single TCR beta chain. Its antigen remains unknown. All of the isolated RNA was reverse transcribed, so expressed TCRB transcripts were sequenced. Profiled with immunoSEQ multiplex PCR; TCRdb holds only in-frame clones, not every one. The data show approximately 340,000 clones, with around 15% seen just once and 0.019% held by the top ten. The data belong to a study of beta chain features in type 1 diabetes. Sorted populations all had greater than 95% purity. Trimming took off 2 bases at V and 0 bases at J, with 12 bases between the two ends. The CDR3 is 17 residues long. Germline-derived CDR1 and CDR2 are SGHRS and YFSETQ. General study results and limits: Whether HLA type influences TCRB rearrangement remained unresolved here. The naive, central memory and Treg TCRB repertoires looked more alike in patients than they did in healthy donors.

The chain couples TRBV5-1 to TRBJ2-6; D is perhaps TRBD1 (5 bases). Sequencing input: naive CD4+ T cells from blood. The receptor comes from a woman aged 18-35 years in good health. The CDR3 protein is CASSFRTLDSGANVLTF. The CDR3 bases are TGCGCCAGCAGCTTCCGGACACTTGACTCTGGGGCCAACGTCCTGACTTTC.